This T cell receptor (beta chain) was recovered during a study of blood T cell repertoires in COVID-19. Germline V gene data show CDR1 as GTSNPN and CDR2 as SVGIG (reference sequence). The CDR3 length is 13 residues. V was pared by 1 base and J by 7 bases, with 11 bases between. The assay was immunoSEQ multiplex PCR, and TCRdb's table has in-frame clones only and misses some. The table includes 90,000 to 100,000 clones, roughly 79% detected once. The specimen was peripheral blood. The chain uses TRBV30 and TRBJ1-5, with D hard to call. This TCR derives from a man between 65 and 85 years old with acute or convalescent COVID-19. In nucleotides, the CDR3 is TGTGCCTGGAGTGCCTCGGAGGGACAGCCCCAGCATTTT. Encoded protein: CAWSASEGQPQHF.